This T cell receptor beta chain was sequenced for a study of T cells in Graves' hyperthyroidism and ophthalmopathy. Study-wide results and caveats: Most clonotypes expanded in thyroid above 0.001 were likewise present in blood.

This CDR3 contains 16 residues. Losses at the gene ends were 5 bases for V and 2 bases for J; bases not matched to a gene: 4. Germline lookup yields CDR1 MNHNS and CDR2 SASEGT. PBMCs stemmed from approximately 10 ml fresh peripheral blood. As concerns this clonotype: Its antigen is not identified.

What was amplified from RNA transcripts were TCR beta CDR3 regions. A set of HTBI primers served as the primers for a first-round RT-PCR of the TCR CDR3. Using its own MiXCR run on the multiplex PCR reads, TCRdb lists one record per CDR3 protein. The sample has some 490,000 distinct CDR3 sequences; 22% are singletons. This TCR was recovered from a woman in her 70s with Graves' ophthalmopathy. The sequencing input was blood. The chain has TRBV6-1 and TRBJ2-2; 11 bases match TRBD2. CDR3 sequence (DNA): TGTGCCAGCAGTACCCTAGCGGGAGGTAACACCGGGGAGCTGTTTTTT. Amino acid sequence: CASSTLAGGNTGELFF.